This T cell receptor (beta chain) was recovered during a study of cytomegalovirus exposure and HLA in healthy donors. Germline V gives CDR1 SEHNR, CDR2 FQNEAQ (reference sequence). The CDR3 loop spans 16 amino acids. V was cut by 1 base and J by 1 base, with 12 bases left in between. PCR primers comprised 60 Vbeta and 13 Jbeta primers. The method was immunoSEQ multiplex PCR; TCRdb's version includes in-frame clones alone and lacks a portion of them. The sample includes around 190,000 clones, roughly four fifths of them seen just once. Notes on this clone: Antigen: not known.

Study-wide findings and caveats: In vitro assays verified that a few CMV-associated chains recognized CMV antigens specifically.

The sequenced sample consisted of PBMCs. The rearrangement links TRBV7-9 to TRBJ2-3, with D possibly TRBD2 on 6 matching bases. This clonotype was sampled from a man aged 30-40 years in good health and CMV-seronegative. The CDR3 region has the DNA TGTGCCAGCAGCTTAGGGGGTGCGGGGCGCACAGATACGCAGTATTTT. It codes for CASSLGGAGRTDTQYF.